This record concerns one T cell receptor beta chain sequence. This specimen comes from a study of T cell changes during pregnancy in multiple sclerosis. CDR3 size: 15 residues. After removal of 6 bases from V and 2 bases from J, the junction contained 9 bases not matched to a gene. From germline, CDR1 is LNHDA and CDR2 SQIVND (reference sequence). TCRdb's table, derived via immunoSEQ multiplex PCR, lists solely in-frame clones and lacks some. The repertoire holds roughly 48,000 clones, 90% to 95% seen once, with roughly 0.5% in the top ten. V usage is TRBV19 and J usage is TRBJ2-7, with 8 bases that match TRBD2. This TCR derives from a female donor with multiple sclerosis, enrolled in a pregnancy study. The specimen comprised CD4+ T cells from peripheral blood mononuclear cells, sampled in the first trimester of pregnancy. CDR3 in amino acids: CASRRRGLEPYEQYF. DNA for the CDR3: TGTGCCAGTAGGAGGAGGGGACTAGAGCCCTACGAGCAGTACTTC.